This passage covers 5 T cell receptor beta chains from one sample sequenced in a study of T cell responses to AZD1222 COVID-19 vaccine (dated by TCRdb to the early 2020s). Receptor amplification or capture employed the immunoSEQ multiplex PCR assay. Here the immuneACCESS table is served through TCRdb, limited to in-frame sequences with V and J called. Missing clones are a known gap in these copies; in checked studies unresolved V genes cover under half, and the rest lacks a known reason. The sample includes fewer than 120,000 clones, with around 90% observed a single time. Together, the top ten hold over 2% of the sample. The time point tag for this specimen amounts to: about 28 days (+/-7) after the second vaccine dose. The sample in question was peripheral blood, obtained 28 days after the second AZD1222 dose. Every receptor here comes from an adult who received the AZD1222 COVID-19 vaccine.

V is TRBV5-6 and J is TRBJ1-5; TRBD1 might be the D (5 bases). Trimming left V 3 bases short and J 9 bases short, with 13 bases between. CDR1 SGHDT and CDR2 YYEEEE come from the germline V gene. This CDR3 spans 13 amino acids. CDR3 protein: CASSSTGGGPQHF. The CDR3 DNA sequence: TGTGCCAGCAGCTCGACTGGGGGGGGGCCCCAGCATTTT.

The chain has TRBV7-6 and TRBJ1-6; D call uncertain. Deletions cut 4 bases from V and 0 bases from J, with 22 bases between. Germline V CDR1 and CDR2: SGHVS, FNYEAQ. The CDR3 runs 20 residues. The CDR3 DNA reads TGTGCCAGCAGCTCATTTACGGCAGCGTCATGGAGCTCCTATAATTCACCCCTCCACTTT. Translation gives CASSSFTAASWSSYNSPLHF.

CDR3 residues: CASRRVVNEKLFF. The CDR3, as DNA: TGTGCCAGTCGCCGGGTCGTTAATGAAAAACTGTTTTTT. The rearrangement links TRBV19 to TRBJ1-4, with D hard to call. The V and J ends lost 8 bases and 4 bases respectively, with 11 bases between them. The CDR3 is made up of 13 amino acids. The germline V gene encodes CDR1 LNHDA and CDR2 SQIVND (reference sequence).

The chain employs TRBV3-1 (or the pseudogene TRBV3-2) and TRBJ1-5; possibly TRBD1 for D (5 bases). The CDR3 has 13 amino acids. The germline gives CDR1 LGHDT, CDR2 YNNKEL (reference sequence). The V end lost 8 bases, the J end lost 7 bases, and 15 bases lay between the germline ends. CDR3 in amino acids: CASEAGRGQPQHF. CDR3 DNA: TGTGCCAGCGAGGCAGGGAGGGGACAGCCCCAGCATTTT.

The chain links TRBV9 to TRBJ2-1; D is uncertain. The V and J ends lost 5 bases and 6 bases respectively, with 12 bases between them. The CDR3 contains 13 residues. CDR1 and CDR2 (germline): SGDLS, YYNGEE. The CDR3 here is CASRPTLSNEQFF. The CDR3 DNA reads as TGTGCCAGCAGACCTACCCTTAGCAATGAGCAGTTCTTC.